Sequencing of this T cell receptor beta chain was carried out in a study of T-cell memory formation after mild COVID-19. As for the study in general: The TCR clusters were mostly specific to one donor.

Study-wide results and caveats: That cross-reactive memory joined was suggested by some responding clones appearing in pre-infection memory.

As concerns this clonotype: Its antigen is unidentified.

V was pared by 11 bases and J by 0 bases, with 11 bases between. There are 14 residues in the CDR3. CDR1 and CDR2 from the germline V gene are SEHNR and FQNEAQ (reference sequence). MiXCR, applied by TCRdb to the 5' RACE reads, yields one record per CDR3 protein. The top ten hold 20% to 25% of the sample, which has 250,000 or so distinct CDR3 sequences, about a sixth seen once. The rearrangement joins TRBV7-9 to TRBJ2-6; D uncertain. The sequencing input was PBMCs or a T cell subset sorted from them (not recorded which). This receptor was taken from a man aged 18-30 years who had mild COVID-19 (a few samples of this study predate the infection). Cell type and time point are not known. Here the CDR3 DNA reads TGTGCCGCACAGCTTCTCTCTGGGGCCAACGTCCTGACTTTC. Translated, it gives CAAQLLSGANVLTF.